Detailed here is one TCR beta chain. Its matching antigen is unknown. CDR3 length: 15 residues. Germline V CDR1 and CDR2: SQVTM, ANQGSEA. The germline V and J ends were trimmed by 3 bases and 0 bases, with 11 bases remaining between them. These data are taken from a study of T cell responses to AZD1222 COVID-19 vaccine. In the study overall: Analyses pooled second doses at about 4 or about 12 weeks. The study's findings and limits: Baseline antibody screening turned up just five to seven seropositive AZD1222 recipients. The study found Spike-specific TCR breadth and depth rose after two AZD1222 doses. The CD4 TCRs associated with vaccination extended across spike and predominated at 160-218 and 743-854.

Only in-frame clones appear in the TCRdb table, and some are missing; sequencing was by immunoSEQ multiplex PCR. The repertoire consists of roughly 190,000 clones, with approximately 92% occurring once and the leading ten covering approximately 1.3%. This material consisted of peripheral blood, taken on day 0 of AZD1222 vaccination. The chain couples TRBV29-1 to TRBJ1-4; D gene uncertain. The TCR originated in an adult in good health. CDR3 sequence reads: CSVDVPNATNEKLFF. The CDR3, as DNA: TGCAGCGTTGACGTCCCCAATGCAACTAATGAAAAACTGTTTTTT.